Shown below are 12 T cell receptor beta chains from a single sample sequenced in a study of blood T cells in healthy people across ages. A second about 7 to 12 cycle PCR used barcoded and J-beta primers. MiXCR, run by TCRdb on the 5' RACE reads, gives a single entry per CDR3 protein. The profile shows about 2 million distinct CDR3 sequences, about 50% of them singletons. Material: blood. Receptor source: a woman aged 40 to 49 in good health.

This clonotype was seen more than once but under ten times. The J gene is TRBJ2-5, the V gene TRBV6-5; weak D call: TRBD1 (6 bases). The CDR3 consists of 14 residues. CDR1 and CDR2 (germline): MNHEY, SVGAGI. V dropped 6 bases and J dropped 3 bases, with 14 bases sitting between them. CDR3 loop: CASSTGFLKETQYF. The CDR3 region has the DNA TGTGCCAGCAGCACAGGGTTCCTCAAAGAGACCCAGTACTTC.

This clonotype was observed a handful of times. The chain carries TRBV18 and TRBJ2-5; D assignment may be TRBD1 or TRBD2 (6 bases each). Germline CDR1 and CDR2: KGHSH and LQKENI. This CDR3 has 15 amino acids. V gave up 0 bases and J gave up 2 bases, with 10 bases separating them. The CDR3 is CASSPPTGTQETQYF. CDR3 in DNA: TGTGCCAGCTCACCACCCACAGGGACTCAAGAGACCCAGTACTTC.

CDR3 protein: CASSLDWSSYNEQYF. The CDR3 DNA is TGCGCCAGCAGCTTGGATTGGAGCTCCTACAATGAGCAGTACTTC. This chain uses TRBV5-1 with TRBJ2-1; D is ambiguous. The DNA end is more similar to TRBJ2-7, so the J call may be wrong. Germline lookup yields CDR1 SGHRS and CDR2 YFSETQ. The CDR3 totals 15 residues.

This chain connects TRBV3-1 to TRBJ2-5; 10 bases line up with TRBD2. Germline V gene sequence: CDR1 LGHDT, CDR2 YNNKEL (reference sequence). This CDR3 has 16 amino acids. V gave up 4 bases and J gave up 2 bases; unmatched junction bases: 7. In nucleotides, the CDR3 is TGTGCCAGCAGCCCCTGGTCTAGCGGGGGTCAAGAGACCCAGTACTTC. Amino acids: CASSPWSSGGQETQYF.

This clonotype occurred many times. Sequence at one end of the junction differs from germline and may be a read error. The chain combines TRBV7-9 with TRBJ2-5; weak D call: TRBD1 (6 bases). The CDR3 contains 14 residues. Germline lookup yields CDR1 SEHNR and CDR2 FQNEAQ (reference sequence). CDR3 nucleotides: TGCGCCAGCAGCTCAGGGGTGTACCAAGAGACCCAGTACTTC. Amino acids: CASSSGVYQETQYF.

This rearrangement joins TRBV5-1 to TRBJ2-5; no reliable D call. This CDR3 comprises 14 residues. The V gene's germline CDR1 is SGHRS and CDR2 YFSETQ. With 5 bases removed from V and 5 bases from J, the gap between germline ends came to 16 bases. The CDR3 DNA sequence: TGCGCCAGCAGACGTTCGAGCCTTGGGGAGACCCAGTACTTC. The encoded protein is CASRRSSLGETQYF.

The rearrangement joins TRBV6-1 to TRBJ2-5; possibly TRBD1 or TRBD2 for D (6 bases each). Germline loops: CDR1 MNHNS, CDR2 SASEGT. The V and J ends lost 0 bases and 2 bases respectively, with 16 bases between them. This CDR3 comprises 17 residues. DNA of the CDR3: TGTGCCAGCAGTGAAGCAGCCCACGGGGGCAATCAAGAGACCCAGTACTTC. This translates into CASSEAAHGGNQETQYF.

The V gene is TRBV20-1, the J gene TRBJ1-2; D remains unclear. There are 14 residues in the CDR3. The V end was cut by 0 bases, the J end by 5 bases, with 13 bases between. Germline CDR1 reads DFQATT; CDR2 reads SNEGSKA (reference sequence). CDR3 nucleotide sequence: TGCAGTGCTAGAGATCCGGCCTCTCCTTATGGCTACACCTTC. Translation: CSARDPASPYGYTF.

This rearrangement joins TRBV12-5 to TRBJ2-1; 7 bases map to TRBD2. Germline CDR1 LGHNT, CDR2 FRNRAP. The CDR3 has 14 residues. V lost 5 bases and J lost 10; bases outside the gene matches: 11. The CDR3 is CASGVTHSGGEQFF. The CDR3 bases are TGTGCTAGTGGTGTGACCCACTCCGGGGGGGAGCAGTTCTTC. Full variable domain (outside the CDR3, taken from reference TRBV12-5 and TRBJ2-1): DARVTQTPRHKVTEMGQEVTMRCQPILGHNTVFWYRQTMMQGLELLAYFRNRAPLDDSGMPKDRFSAEMPDATLATLKIQPSEPRDSAVYFCASGVTHSGGEQFFGPGTRLTVL.

This clonotype was seen a few times. The chain's CDR3 is CASSVATATSPHEQFF. CDR3 coding DNA: TGTGCCAGCAGCGTAGCTACCGCGACTAGCCCTCATGAGCAGTTCTTC. This rearrangement joins TRBV9 to TRBJ2-1; 7 nucleotides line up with TRBD2. The CDR3 loop spans 16 amino acids. Germline CDR1 is SGDLS and CDR2 is YYNGEE. The junction had 11 bases not matched to a gene; V was cut back by 0 bases and J by 8 bases.

The chain links TRBV6-1 to TRBJ2-7; 10 nucleotides line up with TRBD1. Looked up from germline, CDR1 is MNHNS and CDR2 is SASEGT. CDR3 length equals 15 residues. V lost 2 bases, J lost 2 bases, and 3 bases stayed unmatched. CDR3 sequence (DNA): TGTGCCAGCAGTGAATGGACAGGGGGGACCTACGAGCAGTACTTC. It yields the protein CASSEWTGGTYEQYF.

The genes are TRBV4-3 and TRBJ1-6; no clear D. Per the germline V gene, CDR1 is LGHNA and CDR2 is YSLEER. The CDR3 runs 13 residues. The germline V and J ends were trimmed by 0 bases and 10 bases, with 7 bases remaining between them. This CDR3 reads CASSQDVRSPLHF. The DNA of the CDR3 is TGCGCCAGCAGCCAAGATGTTCGATCACCCCTCCACTTT.